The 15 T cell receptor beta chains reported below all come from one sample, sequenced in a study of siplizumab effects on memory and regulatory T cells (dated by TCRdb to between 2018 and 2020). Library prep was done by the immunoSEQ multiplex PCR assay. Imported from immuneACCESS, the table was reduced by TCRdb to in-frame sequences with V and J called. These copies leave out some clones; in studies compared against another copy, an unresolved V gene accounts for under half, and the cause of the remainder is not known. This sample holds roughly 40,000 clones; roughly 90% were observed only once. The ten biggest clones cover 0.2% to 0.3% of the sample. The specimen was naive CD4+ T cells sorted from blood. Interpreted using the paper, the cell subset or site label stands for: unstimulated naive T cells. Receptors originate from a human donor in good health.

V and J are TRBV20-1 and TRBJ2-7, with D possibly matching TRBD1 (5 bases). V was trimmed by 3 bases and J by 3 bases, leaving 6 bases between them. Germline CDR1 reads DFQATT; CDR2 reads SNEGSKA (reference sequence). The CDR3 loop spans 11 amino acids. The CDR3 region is CSASRDYEQYF. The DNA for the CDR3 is TGCAGTGCTAGCAGGGACTACGAGCAGTACTTC.

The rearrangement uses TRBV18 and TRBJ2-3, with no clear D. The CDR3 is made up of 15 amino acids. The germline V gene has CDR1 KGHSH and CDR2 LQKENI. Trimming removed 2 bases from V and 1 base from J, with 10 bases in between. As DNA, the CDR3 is TGTGCCAGCTCACCAAAGTGGGCGGGCACAGATACGCAGTATTTT. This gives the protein CASSPKWAGTDTQYF.

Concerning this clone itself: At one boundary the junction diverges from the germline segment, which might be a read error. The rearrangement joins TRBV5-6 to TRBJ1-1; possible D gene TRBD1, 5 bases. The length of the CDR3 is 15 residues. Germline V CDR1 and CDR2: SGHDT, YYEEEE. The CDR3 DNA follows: TGTGCCAGCACCTTGGTTCAGGGCGCGAACACTGAAGCTTTCTTT. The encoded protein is CASTLVQGANTEAFF.

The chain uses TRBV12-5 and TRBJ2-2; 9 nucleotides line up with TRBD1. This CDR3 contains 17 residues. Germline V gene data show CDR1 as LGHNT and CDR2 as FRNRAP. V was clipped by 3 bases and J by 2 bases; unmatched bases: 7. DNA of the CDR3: TGTGCTAGTGGTTTTCCCCAGGGACAGGGAAACACCGGGGAGCTGTTTTTT. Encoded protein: CASGFPQGQGNTGELFF.

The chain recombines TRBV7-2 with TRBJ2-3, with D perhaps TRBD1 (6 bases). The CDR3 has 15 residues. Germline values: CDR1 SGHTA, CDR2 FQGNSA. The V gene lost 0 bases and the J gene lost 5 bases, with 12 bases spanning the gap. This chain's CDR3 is CASSLAAGAVDTQYF. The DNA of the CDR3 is TGTGCCAGCAGCTTAGCCGCAGGGGCAGTAGATACGCAGTATTTT.

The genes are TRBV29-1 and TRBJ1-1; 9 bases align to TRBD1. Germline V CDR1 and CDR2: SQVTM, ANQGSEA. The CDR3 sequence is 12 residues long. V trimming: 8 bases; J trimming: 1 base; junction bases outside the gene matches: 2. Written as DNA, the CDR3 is TGCAGCCTGGGACAGGGGAACACTGAAGCTTTCTTT. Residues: CSLGQGNTEAFF.

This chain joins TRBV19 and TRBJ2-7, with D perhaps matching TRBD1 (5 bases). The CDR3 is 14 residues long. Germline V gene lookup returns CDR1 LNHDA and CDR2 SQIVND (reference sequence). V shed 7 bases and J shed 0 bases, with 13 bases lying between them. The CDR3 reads CASTPTESSYEQYF. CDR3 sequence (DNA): TGTGCCAGTACTCCGACAGAGAGCTCCTACGAGCAGTACTTC.

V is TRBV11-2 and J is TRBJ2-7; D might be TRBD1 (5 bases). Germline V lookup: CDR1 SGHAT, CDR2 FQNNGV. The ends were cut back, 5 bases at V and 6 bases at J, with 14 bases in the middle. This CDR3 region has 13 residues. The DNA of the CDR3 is TGTGCCAGCAGCCAATCAGGGATGCGCGAGCAGTACTTC. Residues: CASSQSGMREQYF.

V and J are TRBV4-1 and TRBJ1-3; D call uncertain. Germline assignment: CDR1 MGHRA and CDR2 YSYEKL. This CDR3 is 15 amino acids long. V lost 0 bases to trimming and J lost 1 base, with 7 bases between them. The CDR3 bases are TGCGCCAGCAGCCAAGACCCGGGGTCTGGAAACACCATATATTTT. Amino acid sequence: CASSQDPGSGNTIYF.

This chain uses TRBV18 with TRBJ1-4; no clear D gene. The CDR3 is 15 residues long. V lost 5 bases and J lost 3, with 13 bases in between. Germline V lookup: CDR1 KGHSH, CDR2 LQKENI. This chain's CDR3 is CASSALRTANEKLFF. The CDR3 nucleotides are TGTGCCAGCTCAGCCCTCCGGACCGCTAATGAAAAACTGTTTTTT. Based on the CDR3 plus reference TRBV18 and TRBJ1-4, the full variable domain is NAGVMQNPRHLVRRRGQEARLRCSPMKGHSHVYWYRQLPEEGLKFMVYLQKENIIDESGMPKERFSAEFPKEGPSILRIQQVVRGDSAAYFCASSALRTANEKLFFGSGTQLSVL.

For the CDR3, the DNA is TGTGCCAGCAGAGGTAGTCGGAATCAGCCCCAGCATTTT. Its protein is CASRGSRNQPQHF. The chain uses TRBV7-2 and TRBJ1-5; D remains ambiguous. Germline V gives CDR1 SGHTA, CDR2 FQGNSA. This CDR3 spans 13 amino acids. Trimming left V 6 bases short and J 4 bases short, with 10 bases between.

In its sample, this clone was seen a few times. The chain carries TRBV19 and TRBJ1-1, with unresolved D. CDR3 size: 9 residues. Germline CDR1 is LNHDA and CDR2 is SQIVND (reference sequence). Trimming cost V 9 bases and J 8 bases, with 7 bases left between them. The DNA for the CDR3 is TGTGCCAGCGGTAGGGAAGCTTTCTTT. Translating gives CASGREAFF.

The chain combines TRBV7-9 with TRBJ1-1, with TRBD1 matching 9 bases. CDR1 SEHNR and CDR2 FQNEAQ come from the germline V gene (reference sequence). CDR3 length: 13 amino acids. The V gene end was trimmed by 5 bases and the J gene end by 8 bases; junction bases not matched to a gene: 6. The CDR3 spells CASSTPGQGEAFF. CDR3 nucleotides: TGTGCCAGCAGCACCCCGGGACAGGGAGAAGCTTTCTTT.

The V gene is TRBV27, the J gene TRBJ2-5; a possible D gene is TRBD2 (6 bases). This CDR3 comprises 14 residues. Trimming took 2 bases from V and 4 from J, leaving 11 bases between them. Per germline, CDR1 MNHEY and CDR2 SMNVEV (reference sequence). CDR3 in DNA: TGTGCCAGCAGTTTACTTGGGACTGCAGAGACCCAGTACTTC. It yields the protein CASSLLGTAETQYF.

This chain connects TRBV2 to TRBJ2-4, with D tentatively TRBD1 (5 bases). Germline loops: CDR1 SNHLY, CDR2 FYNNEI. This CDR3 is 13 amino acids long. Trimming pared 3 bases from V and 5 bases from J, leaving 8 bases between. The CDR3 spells CASSDRDENIQYF. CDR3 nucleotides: TGTGCCAGCAGTGACAGGGATGAAAACATTCAGTACTTC. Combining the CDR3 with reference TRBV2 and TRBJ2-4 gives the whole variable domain EPEVTQTPSHQVTQMGQEVILRCVPISNHLYFYWYRQILGQKVEFLVSFYNNEISEKSEIFDDQFSVERPDGSNFTLKIRSTKLEDSAMYFCASSDRDENIQYFGAGTRLSVL.